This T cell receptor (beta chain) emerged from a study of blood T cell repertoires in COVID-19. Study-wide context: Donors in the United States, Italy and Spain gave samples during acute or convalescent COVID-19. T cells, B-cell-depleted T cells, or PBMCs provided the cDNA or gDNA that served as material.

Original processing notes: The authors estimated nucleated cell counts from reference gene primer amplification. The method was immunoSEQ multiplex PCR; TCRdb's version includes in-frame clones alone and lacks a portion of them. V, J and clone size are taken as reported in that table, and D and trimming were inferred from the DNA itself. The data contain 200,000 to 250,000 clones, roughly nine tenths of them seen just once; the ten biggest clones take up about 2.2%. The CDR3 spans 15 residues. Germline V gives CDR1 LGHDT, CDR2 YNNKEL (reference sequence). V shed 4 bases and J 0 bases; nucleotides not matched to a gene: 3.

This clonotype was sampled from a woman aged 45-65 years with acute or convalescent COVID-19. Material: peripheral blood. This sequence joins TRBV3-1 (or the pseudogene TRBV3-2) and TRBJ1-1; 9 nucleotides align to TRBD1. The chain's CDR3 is CASSPGTGMNTEAFF. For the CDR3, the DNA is TGTGCCAGCAGCCCAGGGACAGGGATGAACACTGAAGCTTTCTTT.